This T cell receptor (beta chain) was recovered during a study of T cell repertoires in cytomegalovirus infection. Study in general: HLA-B-restricted CMV epitopes that are well studied, plus recently identified HLA-C-restricted ones, were used by the study. An indication of both CMV infection and matching HLA type came from public TCR beta signatures.

Notes on this clonotype: The target antigen is unknown.

The V segment lost 8 bases and the J segment 0 bases; nucleotides outside the gene matches: 10. This CDR3 spans 15 amino acids. Germline CDR1 reads SEHNR; CDR2 reads FQNEAQ (reference sequence). TCRdb fed the reads into MiXCR, producing one record per CDR3 protein. The sample has 800,000 to 950,000 distinct CDR3 sequences, 30% to 35% seen once. The study, taken as a whole, reports: Cumulated frequencies of public TCR beta families served to identify carriers of CMV plus the relevant HLA. CMV-specific TCR beta clonotypes restricted by HLA-C were the ones dominating the ex vivo response.

The specimen was cultured CD8+ T cells from PBMCs, collected from culture after CMV antigen stimulation. This clonotype originated in a human donor in good health (CMV status not recorded). Some clones in this sample may be carry-over from other donors' samples. The chain recombines TRBV7-9 with TRBJ2-7, with 7 nucleotides matching TRBD2. CDR3 in DNA: TGTGCCAGCCTAAAGCGGGACGGTAGCTCCTACGAGCAGTACTTC. It specifies CASLKRDGSSYEQYF. Variable domain in full (rest from reference TRBV7-9 and TRBJ2-7): DTGVSQNPRHKITKRGQNVTFRCDPISEHNRLYWYRQTLGQGPEFLTYFQNEAQLEKSRLLSDRFSAERPKGSFSTLEIQRTEQGDSAMYLCASLKRDGSSYEQYFGPGTRLTVT.